The source of this T cell receptor beta chain is a study of T cells after yellow fever vaccination. TCRdb processed the 5' RACE reads anew with MiXCR; each CDR3 protein has one entry. The repertoire holds about 340,000 distinct CDR3 sequences, approximately 4.2% seen once, with 24% in the top ten. V was shortened by 3 bases and J by 9 bases, with 18 bases between the two germline ends. CDR1 is SGHVS, CDR2 FQNEAQ, per germline. The CDR3 runs to 16 residues. The genes are TRBV7-8 and TRBJ1-6, with D unclear. The material was PBMCs, obtained 5 days after the yellow fever booster vaccination. The sequence was collected from a man aged 18 to 30 who received the YFV17D yellow fever vaccine. The CDR3 spells CASSFFGGRMGSPLHF. CDR3 nucleotides: TGTGCCAGCAGCTTCTTCGGAGGGCGAATGGGTTCACCCCTCCACTTT.